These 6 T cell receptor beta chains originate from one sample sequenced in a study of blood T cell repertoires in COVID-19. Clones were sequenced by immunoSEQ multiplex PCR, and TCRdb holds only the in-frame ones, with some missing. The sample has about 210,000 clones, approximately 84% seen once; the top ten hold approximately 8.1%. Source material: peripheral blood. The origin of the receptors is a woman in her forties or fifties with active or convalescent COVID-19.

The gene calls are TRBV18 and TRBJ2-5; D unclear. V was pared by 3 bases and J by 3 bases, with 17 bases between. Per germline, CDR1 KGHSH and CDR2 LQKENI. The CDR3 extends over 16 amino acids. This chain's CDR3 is CASSPPPLGREETQYF. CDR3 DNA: TGTGCCAGCTCACCGCCCCCCCTTGGGCGCGAAGAGACCCAGTACTTC.

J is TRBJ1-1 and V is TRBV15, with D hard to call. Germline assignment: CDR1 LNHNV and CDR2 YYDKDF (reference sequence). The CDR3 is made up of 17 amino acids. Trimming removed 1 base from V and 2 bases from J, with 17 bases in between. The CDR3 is CATSRGGWVGNNTEAFF. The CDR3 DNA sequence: TGTGCCACCAGCAGAGGAGGGTGGGTCGGGAATAACACTGAAGCTTTCTTT.

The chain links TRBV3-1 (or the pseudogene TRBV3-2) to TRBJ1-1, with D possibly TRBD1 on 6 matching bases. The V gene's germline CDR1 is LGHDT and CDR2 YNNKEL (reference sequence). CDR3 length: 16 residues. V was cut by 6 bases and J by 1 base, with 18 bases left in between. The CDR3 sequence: CASRHLTGYRNTEAFF. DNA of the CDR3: TGTGCCAGCAGACATCTCACAGGGTATAGGAACACTGAAGCTTTCTTT.

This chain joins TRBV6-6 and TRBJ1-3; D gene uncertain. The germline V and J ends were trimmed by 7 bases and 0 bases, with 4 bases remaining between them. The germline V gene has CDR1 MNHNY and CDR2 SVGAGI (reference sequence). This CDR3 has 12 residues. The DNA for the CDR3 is TGTGCCAGCACGAGCTCTGGAAACACCATATATTTT. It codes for CASTSSGNTIYF.

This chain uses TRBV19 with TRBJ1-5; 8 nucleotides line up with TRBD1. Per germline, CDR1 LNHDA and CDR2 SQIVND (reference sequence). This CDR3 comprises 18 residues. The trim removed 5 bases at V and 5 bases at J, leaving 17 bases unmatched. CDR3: CASSRTSIGQGPHQPQHF. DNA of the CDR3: TGTGCCAGTAGTCGCACCTCCATAGGACAGGGCCCCCATCAGCCCCAGCATTTT.

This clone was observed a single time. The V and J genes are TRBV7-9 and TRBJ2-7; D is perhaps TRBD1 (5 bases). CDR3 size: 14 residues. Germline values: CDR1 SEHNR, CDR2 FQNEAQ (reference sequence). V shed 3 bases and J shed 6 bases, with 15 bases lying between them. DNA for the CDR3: TGTGCCAGCAGCTTGCCGACAGCTTTCCCCGAGCAGTACTTC. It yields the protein CASSLPTAFPEQYF. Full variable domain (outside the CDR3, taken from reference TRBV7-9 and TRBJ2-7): DTGVSQNPRHKITKRGQNVTFRCDPISEHNRLYWYRQTLGQGPEFLTYFQNEAQLEKSRLLSDRFSAERPKGSFSTLEIQRTEQGDSAMYLCASSLPTAFPEQYFGPGTRLTVT.